A selection of T cell receptor beta chains follows, all from one sample in a study of human T cells and chemical hapten exposure. Each CDR3 protein is one row after TCRdb ran MiXCR on the RACE reads. The table records just under 350,000 distinct CDR3 sequences, about 7% of them present only once. The source material was whole blood, sampled in connection with sensitization to the hapten diphenylcyclopropenone (DPC). These receptors were taken from a woman aged 18-29 years with alopecia areata. Some clones in this sample may be carry-over from other donors' samples. Both conserved end residues are part of each CDR3. Fields, in order: J gene, V gene, D gene, clone size, CDR3 protein. D genes are given only for firm matches. Clone size is given for some rows only: seen once, a few or many times, or a class if the clone is expanded.

J gene: TRBJ1-5; V gene: TRBV20-1; D gene: TRBD1; clone size: few; CDR3 protein: CSAIVTGSNQPQHF
J gene: TRBJ1-5; V gene: TRBV20-1; D gene: TRBD1; clone size: -; CDR3 protein: CSTTGQLNQPQHF
J gene: TRBJ1-1; V gene: TRBV20-1; D gene: -; clone size: -; CDR3 protein: CSARSDTYTEAFF
J gene: TRBJ1-2; V gene: TRBV7-8; D gene: -; clone size: few; CDR3 protein: CASSLGTADIYGYTF
J gene: TRBJ1-2; V gene: TRBV27; D gene: -; clone size: many; CDR3 protein: CASSLVGGYGYTF
J gene: TRBJ2-3; V gene: TRBV7-2; D gene: -; clone size: many; CDR3 protein: CASSPQPGTDTQYF
J gene: TRBJ2-5; V gene: TRBV3-1; D gene: -; clone size: -; CDR3 protein: CASTWQETQYF
J gene: TRBJ2-3; V gene: TRBV24-1; D gene: -; clone size: -; CDR3 protein: CATSDQPGQGGSSDTQYF
J gene: TRBJ1-1; V gene: TRBV20-1; D gene: TRBD1; clone size: many; CDR3 protein: CSARETPTGVTEAFF
J gene: TRBJ2-7; V gene: TRBV6-2/TRBV6-3; D gene: -; clone size: few; CDR3 protein: CASSYSASQITYEQYF
J gene: TRBJ1-4; V gene: TRBV3-1; D gene: -; clone size: many; CDR3 protein: CASSLGTGGEKLFF
J gene: TRBJ2-3; V gene: TRBV12-3/TRBV12-4; D gene: TRBD2; clone size: many; CDR3 protein: CASSLFTSGGADTQYF
J gene: TRBJ2-7; V gene: TRBV7-2; D gene: -; clone size: -; CDR3 protein: CASSPAGITYEQYF
J gene: TRBJ2-3; V gene: TRBV4-1; D gene: -; clone size: many; CDR3 protein: CASSPRTLSTDTQYF
J gene: TRBJ1-6; V gene: TRBV7-2; D gene: -; clone size: many; CDR3 protein: CASSLDRDSPLHF
J gene: TRBJ2-3; V gene: TRBV7-2; D gene: TRBD1; clone size: few; CDR3 protein: CASSLDRGLDTQYF
J gene: TRBJ2-1; V gene: TRBV5-4; D gene: TRBD2; clone size: -; CDR3 protein: CASNLGLAGNEQFF
J gene: TRBJ1-2; V gene: TRBV3-1; D gene: -; clone size: few; CDR3 protein: CASSLADVLTYTF
J gene: TRBJ1-4; V gene: TRBV7-2; D gene: TRBD1; clone size: many; CDR3 protein: CASSLAGQGAGKLFF
J gene: TRBJ1-2; V gene: TRBV7-9; D gene: -; clone size: -; CDR3 protein: CASSLVRNGYTF
J gene: TRBJ1-6; V gene: TRBV4-3; D gene: -; clone size: few; CDR3 protein: CASSQVSRDNSPLHF
J gene: TRBJ2-2; V gene: TRBV4-2; D gene: TRBD2; clone size: many; CDR3 protein: CASRSGGQDTGELFF
J gene: TRBJ2-1; V gene: TRBV24-1; D gene: TRBD2; clone size: -; CDR3 protein: CATSDSRANGGYNEQFF
J gene: TRBJ2-5; V gene: TRBV29-1; D gene: -; clone size: many; CDR3 protein: CSVEHSGTKTQYF
J gene: TRBJ2-5; V gene: TRBV9; D gene: -; clone size: many; CDR3 protein: CASSAGQKTYQETQYF
J gene: TRBJ2-2; V gene: TRBV5-4; D gene: TRBD2; clone size: -; CDR3 protein: CASSLTGGPRGELFF
J gene: TRBJ1-3; V gene: TRBV6-6; D gene: -; clone size: many; CDR3 protein: CASSLGGAAGNTIYF
J gene: TRBJ2-6; V gene: TRBV20-1; D gene: -; clone size: -; CDR3 protein: CSARDVSSGANVLTF
J gene: TRBJ2-6; V gene: TRBV25-1; D gene: TRBD1; clone size: many; CDR3 protein: CASSSRGQGANVLTF
J gene: TRBJ2-3; V gene: TRBV10-2; D gene: TRBD2; clone size: many; CDR3 protein: CASTSGGAVSTDTQYF
J gene: TRBJ1-5; V gene: TRBV5-1; D gene: TRBD1; clone size: few; CDR3 protein: CASSYGTGDQPQHF
J gene: TRBJ2-1; V gene: TRBV20-1; D gene: TRBD2; clone size: few; CDR3 protein: CSARDPQARAGGNNEQFF
J gene: TRBJ1-3; V gene: TRBV7-2; D gene: TRBD1; clone size: few; CDR3 protein: CASSSDRVYGNTIYF
J gene: TRBJ2-6; V gene: TRBV18; D gene: -; clone size: -; CDR3 protein: CASSPQRSGANVLTF
J gene: TRBJ2-1; V gene: TRBV4-3; D gene: -; clone size: many; CDR3 protein: CASSQGTAVYNEQFF